The 20 T cell receptor beta chains below come from one sample, sequenced in a study of regulatory T cells in long-lasting Graves disease. Time point reported: newly diagnosed GD, antithyroid drugs for less than 3 months. The authors made the TCR library using RNA they extracted from PBMCs. Through Arm-PCR of CDR3 regions and iRepertoire HTBI primers, TCR beta libraries were built. TCRdb redid the calling of the multiplex PCR reads with MiXCR, one entry per CDR3 protein. Counted here are approximately 210,000 distinct CDR3 sequences, about 17% occurring once; the ten biggest clones make up about 20%. The sample was peripheral blood mononuclear cells (PBMCs), taken at new diagnosis, from a patient treated with antithyroid drugs. The receptors here all came from a female donor with Graves disease.

This clonotype was counted a few times. The final CDR3 position lacks the conserved phenylalanine or tryptophan, pointing to a likely read error. The V gene is TRBV5-4, the J gene TRBJ1-1; the match to TRBD1 covers 8 bases. Germline loops: CDR1 SGHNT, CDR2 YYREEE (reference sequence). The CDR3 sequence is 15 residues long. The V gene end was trimmed by 5 bases and the J gene end by 5 bases; junction bases not matched to a gene: 11. The CDR3 DNA reads as TGTGCCAGCAGTGTTTCAGGGGGCGGACAGACTGAAGCTTTCCTT. Encoded protein: CASSVSGGGQTEAFL.

This clonotype was observed many times. The chain has TRBV6-5 and TRBJ2-7; no definite D call. Germline V gene sequence: CDR1 MNHEY, CDR2 SVGAGI. The V and J ends lost 4 bases and 0 bases respectively, with 10 bases between them. This CDR3 has 14 amino acids. The CDR3 spells CASSSDPISYEQYF. Written as DNA, the CDR3 is TGTGCCAGCAGTTCCGACCCGATCTCCTACGAGCAGTACTTC.

The chain couples TRBV18 to TRBJ1-4; 7 nucleotides line up with TRBD1. This CDR3 contains 15 residues. V trimming: 3 bases; J trimming: 2 bases; junction bases outside the gene matches: 3. The germline gives CDR1 KGHSH, CDR2 LQKENI. CDR3 coding DNA: TGTGCCAGCTCACCTATGGGACAGACTAATGAAAAACTGTTTTTT. Protein sequence: CASSPMGQTNEKLFF.

Many counts were recorded for this clonotype. This chain joins TRBV30 and TRBJ2-1, with D perhaps given as TRBD1 or TRBD2 (5 bases each). The V and J ends lost 5 bases and 8 bases respectively, with 16 bases between them. Germline CDR1 GTSNPN, CDR2 SVGIG (reference sequence). The CDR3 contains 13 residues. The DNA for the CDR3 is TGTGCCTGGGAACGGGGCGGTGGGGATGAGCAGTTCTTC. Its protein product is CAWERGGGDEQFF.

CDR3 region: CATSLGQGMNEQFF. As DNA, the CDR3 is TGTGCCACCAGCCTGGGACAGGGAATGAATGAGCAGTTCTTC. The rearrangement joins TRBV24-1 to TRBJ2-1; 9 nucleotides match TRBD1. The germline CDR1 and CDR2 sequences are KGHDR and SFDVKD. This CDR3 has 14 residues. Trimming removed 7 bases from V and 7 bases from J; junction bases left unmatched: 7.

Note on this clonotype: A far more abundant clone sits one base away, making this likely a read error. The chain uses TRBV11-2 and TRBJ2-5; 10 bases agree with TRBD1. Germline V CDR1 and CDR2: SGHAT, FQNNGV. The CDR3 is made up of 14 amino acids. The trim removed 2 bases at V and 11 bases at J, leaving 8 bases unmatched. The CDR3 spells CASSLRQGAYGQYF. The CDR3 bases are TGTGCCAGCAGCTTAAGACAGGGGGCTTACGGGCAGTACTTC.

This clonotype has ten or more counts. The rearrangement uses TRBV6-1 and TRBJ2-2, with 8 bases lining up with TRBD1. V lost 4 bases and J lost 7; bases outside the gene matches: 5. The CDR3 runs 14 residues. Germline V CDR1 and CDR2: MNHNS, SASEGT. The CDR3 here is CASSARQGYGELFF. The CDR3 nucleotides read TGTGCCAGCAGTGCCAGACAGGGGTACGGGGAGCTGTTTTTT.

The V call is TRBV11-2, the J call TRBJ1-2; possibly TRBD1 for D (6 bases). CDR1 and CDR2 from the germline V gene are SGHAT and FQNNGV. This CDR3 contains 14 residues. Trimming removed 1 base at V and 6 bases at J, with 12 bases between. CDR3 sequence: CASSLAGDINGYTF. The DNA of the CDR3 is TGTGCCAGCAGCTTAGCGGGGGACATCAATGGCTACACCTTC.

This clonotype was recorded at least ten times. V is TRBV2 and J is TRBJ2-1; tentatively, D is TRBD1 or TRBD2 (5 bases each). The CDR3 extends over 14 amino acids. Germline V CDR1 and CDR2: SNHLY, FYNNEI. V lost 7 bases, J lost 7 bases, and 17 bases lay in between. CDR3 coding DNA: TGTGCCAGCACCAGCGATGGGGGATTTAATGAGCAGTTCTTC. Encoded protein: CASTSDGGFNEQFF.

In this sample, this clonotype turned up a few times. The chain is built from TRBV9 and TRBJ2-5; D is unresolved. With 4 bases removed from V and 4 bases from J, the gap between germline ends came to 14 bases. CDR3 length: 14 residues. Germline V gives CDR1 SGDLS, CDR2 YYNGEE. Written as DNA, the CDR3 is TGTGCCAGCAGCCTGGAACAGCTGACAGAGACCCAGTACTTC. Protein: CASSLEQLTETQYF.

This clonotype appeared many times. The chain carries TRBV19 and TRBJ1-2; weak D call: TRBD1 (5 bases). In germline, CDR1 is LNHDA, CDR2 SQIVND (reference sequence). Trimming took off 5 bases at V and 4 bases at J, with 11 bases between the two ends. CDR3 length equals 13 residues. The CDR3 protein is CASSYTGPYGYTF. For the CDR3, the DNA is TGTGCCAGTAGTTATACAGGTCCCTATGGCTACACCTTC.

The chain recombines TRBV9 with TRBJ1-5; a weak D match, TRBD1 (5 bases). Trimming cost V 0 bases and J 7 bases, with 29 bases left between them. Germline CDR1 and CDR2: SGDLS and YYNGEE. The CDR3 loop spans 20 amino acids. CDR3 region: CASSVEGTSGRAGYEQPQHF. Written as DNA, the CDR3 is TGTGCCAGCAGCGTAGAGGGGACTAGCGGGAGGGCCGGGTACGAGCAGCCCCAGCATTTT.

This clonotype occurred many times. This may be a read error: a much more frequent sequence differs by one nucleotide. This sequence joins TRBV2 and TRBJ2-1; D is undetermined. The germline V gene has CDR1 SNHLY and CDR2 FYNNEI. The V gene lost 8 bases and the J gene lost 4 bases, with 15 bases spanning the gap. The CDR3 runs 14 residues. CDR3 DNA sequence: TGTGCCAGCGCGTCGAGTGGTCGATACAATGAGCAGTTCTTC. Its translation is CASASSGRYNEQFF.

This clonotype was seen only a few times. The V call is TRBV12-3 or TRBV12-4, the J call TRBJ1-2, with 7 bases that match TRBD1. The CDR3 is 13 residues long. V lost 4 bases to trimming and J lost 7 bases; unmatched junction nucleotides: 6. Here the CDR3 DNA reads TGTGCCAGCAGTTCACCCAGGGGGTTTGGCTACACCTTC. Its translation is CASSSPRGFGYTF.

The sample holds many counts of this clonotype. V usage is TRBV24-1 and J usage is TRBJ2-7; the D gene is possibly TRBD1 (5 bases). Trimming removed 1 base from V and 5 bases from J, with 8 bases in between. In germline, CDR1 is KGHDR, CDR2 SFDVKD. CDR3 length: 13 amino acids. Here the CDR3 reads CATSDFDSHEQYF. As DNA, the CDR3 is TGTGCCACCAGTGATTTTGACAGCCACGAGCAGTACTTC.

V and J are TRBV5-4 and TRBJ2-3; D might be TRBD1 or TRBD2, each matching 5 bases. Trimming stripped 4 bases from V and 1 base from J, with 10 bases between. CDR3 length: 14 residues. Germline V gene data show CDR1 as SGHNT and CDR2 as YYREEE (reference sequence). CDR3 amino acids: CASSVGTGTDTQYF. In DNA form, the CDR3 reads TGTGCCAGCAGCGTGGGGACGGGCACAGATACGCAGTATTTT.

This clonotype has more than one count but fewer than ten. The chain combines TRBV25-1 with TRBJ2-1; the D call may be TRBD1 or TRBD2 (5 bases each). The CDR3 covers 15 residues. V lost 3 bases and J 10 bases, leaving 19 bases between the germline ends. Germline lookup yields CDR1 MGHDK and CDR2 SYGVNS. The CDR3 DNA follows: TGTGCCAGCAGTGACCCGACCGAGGCCGGGGACGAGCAGTTCTTC. Translating it yields CASSDPTEAGDEQFF.

V usage is TRBV20-1 and J usage is TRBJ1-2, with TRBD1 matching over 7 bases. Germline V CDR1 and CDR2: DFQATT, SNEGSKA (reference sequence). V lost 3 bases to trimming and J lost 5 bases; unmatched junction nucleotides: 9. The CDR3 covers 14 residues. CDR3 nucleotides: TGCAGTGCTAGGGAGGACAGGAATCGTTATGGCTACACCTTC. The encoded protein is CSAREDRNRYGYTF.

This clonotype has at least ten counts. This chain links TRBV12-3 or TRBV12-4 with TRBJ2-1; D may be TRBD1 (7 bases). This CDR3 region has 13 residues. Trimming shortened V by 6 bases and J by 7 bases, and 13 bases separated the two germline ends. The CDR3 region is CASRPQGGNEQFF. CDR3 DNA: TGTGCCAGCAGGCCTCAGGGGGGTAATGAGCAGTTCTTC.

The chain combines TRBV6-1 with TRBJ2-3; 10 nucleotides line up with TRBD2. This CDR3 is built from 15 residues. Germline CDR1 is MNHNS and CDR2 is SASEGT. Trimming cost V 8 bases and J 2 bases; bases outside gene matches: 7. Written as DNA, the CDR3 is TGTGCCAGCCGAAAGCTAGCGGGGGACACAGATACGCAGTATTTT. Translation gives CASRKLAGDTDTQYF.